A selection of T cell receptor beta chains follows, all from one sample in a study of shared clonotypes between healthy human individuals. This table comes from immunoSEQ multiplex PCR, and its TCRdb copy is limited to in-frame clones, with some not included. This sample carries about 2 million clones, 85% to 95% of them seen once, and the ten largest clones take 0.85% to 1.3%. The sample taken for sequencing was naive CD8+ T cells sorted from blood. The receptors shown here come from a man aged 18 to 30 in good health. The CDR3 runs from the conserved cysteine through the conserved F or W. Fields, in order: clone size, V gene, J gene, D gene, CDR3 protein, CDR3 DNA. The D gene is left open where the match is weak. Not every row has a clone size; where given, it reads once, few, many or a size class.

.	TRBV25-1	TRBJ1-6	.	CASSDGGSYNSPLHF	TGTGCCAGCAGCGACGGTGGATCCTATAATTCACCCCTCCACTTT
few	TRBV7-3	TRBJ2-7	TRBD1	CASSFGQGYEQYF	TGTGCCAGCAGCTTCGGACAGGGCTACGAGCAGTACTTC
.	TRBV5-1	TRBJ1-4	.	CASSPEMDEKLFF	TGCGCCAGCAGCCCCGAGATGGATGAAAAACTGTTTTTT
.	TRBV28	TRBJ2-7	.	CASSLSPLYEQYF	TGTGCCAGCAGTTTAAGTCCCCTCTACGAGCAGTACTTC
.	TRBV10-3	TRBJ2-7	TRBD2	CAINREETYEQYF	TGTGCCATCAACCGGGAGGAAACCTACGAGCAGTACTTC
.	TRBV5-5	TRBJ2-7	.	CASSFVLGVQEQYF	TGTGCCAGCAGCTTTGTACTAGGTGTGCAGGAGCAGTACTTC
.	TRBV14	TRBJ2-7	.	CASSPLGRRGSYEQYF	TGTGCCAGCAGCCCCCTCGGGCGGAGGGGATCCTACGAGCAGTACTTC
.	TRBV4-1	TRBJ2-1	TRBD2	CASSQGPPGTTGAEQFF	TGCGCCAGCAGCCAAGGGCCTCCCGGGACTACCGGTGCAGAGCAGTTCTTC
.	TRBV10-3	TRBJ2-3	.	CAIREREFGTDTQYF	TGTGCCATCAGGGAAAGGGAGTTTGGCACAGATACGCAGTATTTT
.	TRBV6-1	TRBJ2-7	.	CAGSEGSYEQYF	TGTGCCGGATCCGAGGGCTCCTACGAGCAGTACTTC
.	TRBV6-1	TRBJ2-3	TRBD2	CASSVIAGGLESTDTQYF	TGTGCCAGCAGTGTTATAGCGGGGGGCCTAGAATCCACAGATACGCAGTATTTT
.	TRBV4-2	TRBJ2-2	TRBD1	CASSQGGVRDSTGELFF	TGTGCCAGCAGCCAAGGAGGAGTCCGGGACAGCACCGGGGAGCTGTTTTTT
.	TRBV27	TRBJ2-7	TRBD1	CASSPGQSYEQYF	TGTGCCAGCAGTCCGGGACAGTCCTACGAGCAGTACTTC
.	TRBV29-1	TRBJ1-1	.	CSVERDTGEAFF	TGCAGCGTTGAACGAGACACGGGTGAAGCTTTCTTT
.	TRBV29-1	TRBJ1-2	.	CSVERIPRDGYTF	TGCAGCGTTGAAAGGATTCCCAGGGATGGCTACACCTTC
.	TRBV10-1	TRBJ1-1	.	CASSVGPNTEAFF	TGCGCCAGCAGTGTAGGGCCGAACACTGAAGCTTTCTTT
.	TRBV6-1	TRBJ2-7	TRBD1	CASRKQGYEQYF	TGTGCCAGCAGGAAACAGGGGTACGAGCAGTACTTC
.	TRBV28	TRBJ2-7	.	CASSFGYYEQYF	TGTGCCAGCAGTTTCGGATACTACGAGCAGTACTTC
.	TRBV4-3	TRBJ1-4	.	CASSQEKVSGEKLFF	TGCGCCAGCAGCCAAGAGAAGGTCTCGGGGGAAAAACTGTTTTTT